The clone carrying this TCR beta chain came up a few times. The sample's time point: newly diagnosed GD, antithyroid drugs for less than 3 months. Extracted PBMC RNA gave rise to the TCR library. Peripheral blood, at roughly 10 milliliters, went into EDTA tubes. Germline assignment: CDR1 SGHRS and CDR2 YFSETQ. Trimming pared 4 bases from V and 6 bases from J, leaving 14 bases between. This CDR3 comprises 14 residues. The sample belongs to a study of regulatory T cells in long-lasting Graves disease. CDR3 regions were amplified by Arm-PCR using iRepertoire HTBI primers to build TCR beta libraries. TCRdb re-called the multiplex PCR reads with MiXCR, one entry per CDR3 protein. Of 550,000 to 650,000 distinct CDR3 sequences in the sample, about 16% were seen once. These data are also associated with another study on T cells in Graves' hyperthyroidism and ophthalmopathy. That paper notes: Diagnosis of hyperthyroidism was new in patients aged 18 to 65, and its duration was under 2 months. Each diagnosis was grounded in clinical symptoms, serum thyroxine and TRAb, thyroid ultrasound, and orbital computed tomography. TCR CDR3 regions were first amplified by RT-PCR with HTBI primers.

The chain has TRBV5-1 and TRBJ2-1, with D perhaps TRBD1 (6 bases). The receptor comes from a man younger than 30 with Graves disease. Sequencing used peripheral blood mononuclear cells (PBMCs), obtained at new diagnosis, from a patient treated with antithyroid drugs. The CDR3 here is CASSPGQGSNEQFF. For the CDR3, the DNA is TGCGCCAGCAGCCCAGGTCAGGGGAGCAATGAGCAGTTCTTC. Filled out from reference TRBV5-1 and TRBJ2-1, the complete variable domain reads KAGVTQTPRYLIKTRGQQVTLSCSPISGHRSVSWYQQTPGQGLQFLFEYFSETQRNKGNFPGRFSGRQFSNSRSEMNVSTLELGDSALYLCASSPGQGSNEQFFGPGTRLTVL.